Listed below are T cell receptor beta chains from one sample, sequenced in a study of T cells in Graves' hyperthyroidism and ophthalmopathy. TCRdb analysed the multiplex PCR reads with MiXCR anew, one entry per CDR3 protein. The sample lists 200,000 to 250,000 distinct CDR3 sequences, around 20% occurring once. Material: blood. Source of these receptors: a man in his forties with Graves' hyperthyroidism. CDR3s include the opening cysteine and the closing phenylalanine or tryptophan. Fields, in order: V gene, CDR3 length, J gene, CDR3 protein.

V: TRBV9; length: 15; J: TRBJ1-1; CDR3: CASSVGSNTGTEAFF
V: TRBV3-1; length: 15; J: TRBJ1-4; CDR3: CASSQVTGRNEKLFF
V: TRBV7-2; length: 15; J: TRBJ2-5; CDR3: CASSFGGGQTETQYF
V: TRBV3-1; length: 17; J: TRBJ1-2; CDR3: CASSPVPGQGWSYGYTF
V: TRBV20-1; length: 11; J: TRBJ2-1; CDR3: CSASQGHEQFF
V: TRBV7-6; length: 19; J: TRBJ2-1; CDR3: CASSSNAHRDRGLLHEQFF
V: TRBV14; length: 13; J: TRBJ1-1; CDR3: CASSRQSNTEAFF
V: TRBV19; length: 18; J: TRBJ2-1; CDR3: CASQGGSGGSSSYNEQFF
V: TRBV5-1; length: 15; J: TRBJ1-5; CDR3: CASSSTGGLNQPQHF
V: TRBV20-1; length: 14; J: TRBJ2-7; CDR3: CSVQRDPSSYEQYF
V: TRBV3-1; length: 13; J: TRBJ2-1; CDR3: CASSRARQDEQFF
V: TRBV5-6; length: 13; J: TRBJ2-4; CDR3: CASSLGGPDIQYF
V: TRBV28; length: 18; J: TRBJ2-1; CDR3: CASSPTPTGLGGYNEQFF
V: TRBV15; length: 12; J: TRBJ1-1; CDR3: CATSRGETEAFF
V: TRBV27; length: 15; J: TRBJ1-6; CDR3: CASSPGKGWNSPLHF
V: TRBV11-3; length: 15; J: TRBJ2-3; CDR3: CASSYRGGNTDTQYF
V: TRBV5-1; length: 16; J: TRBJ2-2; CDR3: CASSLTSGGARAELFF
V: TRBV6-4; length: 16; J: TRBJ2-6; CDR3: CASRRQGYSGANVLTF
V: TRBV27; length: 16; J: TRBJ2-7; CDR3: CASSPSTSGSSYEQYF
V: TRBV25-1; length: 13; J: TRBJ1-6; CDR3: CASSGSHNSPLHF
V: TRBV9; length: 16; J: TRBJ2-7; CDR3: CASSVGPGTGSYEQYF
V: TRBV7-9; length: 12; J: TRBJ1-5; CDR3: CASSLPNQPQHF
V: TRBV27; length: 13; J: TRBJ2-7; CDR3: CASTRTDSYEQYF
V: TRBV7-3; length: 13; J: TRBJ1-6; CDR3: CASSLGVDSPLHF
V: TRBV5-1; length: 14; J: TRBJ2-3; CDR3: CASSLETAADTQYF
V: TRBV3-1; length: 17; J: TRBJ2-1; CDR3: CASSYYPSGSSYNEQFF
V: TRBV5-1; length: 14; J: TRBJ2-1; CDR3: CASSLRQGKDEQFF
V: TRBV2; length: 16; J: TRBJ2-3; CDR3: CASSLGTSFSTDTQYF
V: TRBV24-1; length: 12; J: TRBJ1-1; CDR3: CATSDPGTEAFF
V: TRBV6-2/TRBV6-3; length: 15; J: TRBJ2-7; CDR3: CASRPNVGVAYEQYF
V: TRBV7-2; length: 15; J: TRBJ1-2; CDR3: CASSLALTPRYGYTF
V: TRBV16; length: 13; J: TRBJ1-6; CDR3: CASSQGRDSPLHF
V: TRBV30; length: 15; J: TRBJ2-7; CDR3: CAWSVRAGGSYEQYF
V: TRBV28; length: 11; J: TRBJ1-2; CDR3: CASRRQYGYTF
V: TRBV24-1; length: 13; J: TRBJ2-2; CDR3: CATSIGNTGELFF
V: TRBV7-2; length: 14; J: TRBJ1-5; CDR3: CASTKRGGNQPQHF
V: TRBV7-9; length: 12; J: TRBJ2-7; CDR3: CASSPNVGEQYF
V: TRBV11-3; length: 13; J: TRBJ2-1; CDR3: CASGRSSYNEQFF
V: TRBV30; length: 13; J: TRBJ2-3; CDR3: CAWSISGGDTQYF
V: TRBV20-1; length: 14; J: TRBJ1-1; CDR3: CSAKFAGEYTEAFF
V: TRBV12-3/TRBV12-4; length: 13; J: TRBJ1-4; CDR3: CASSLGVREKLFF
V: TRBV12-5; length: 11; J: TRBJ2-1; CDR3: CASGLDNEQFF
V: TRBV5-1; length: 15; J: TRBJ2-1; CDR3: CASSPGDRPPGEQFF
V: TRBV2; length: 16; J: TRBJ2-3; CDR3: CASRAPGRRATDTQYF
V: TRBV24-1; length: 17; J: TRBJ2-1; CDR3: CATSDPGTSGGINEQFF
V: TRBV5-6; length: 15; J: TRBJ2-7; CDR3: CASSPDRGFTYEQYF
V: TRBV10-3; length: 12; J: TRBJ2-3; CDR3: CAIMGETDTQYF
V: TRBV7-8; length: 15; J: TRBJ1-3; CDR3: CASSLAAGFGNTIYF
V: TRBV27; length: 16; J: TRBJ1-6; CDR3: CASSLGIAAYNSPLHF
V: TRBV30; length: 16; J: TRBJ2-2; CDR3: CAWRARGAPLTGELFF
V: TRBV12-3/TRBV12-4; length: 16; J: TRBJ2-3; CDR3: CASSFSGGAGTDTQYF
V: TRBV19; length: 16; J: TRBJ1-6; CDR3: CASSGTMGGYNSPLHF
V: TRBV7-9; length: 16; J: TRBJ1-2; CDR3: CASSLVLREPNYGYTF
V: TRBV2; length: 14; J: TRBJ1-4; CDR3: CASSEARDGGKLFF
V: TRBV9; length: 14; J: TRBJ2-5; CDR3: CASSVAGGDETQYF
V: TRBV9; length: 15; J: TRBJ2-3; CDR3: CASSPPVLGTDTQYF
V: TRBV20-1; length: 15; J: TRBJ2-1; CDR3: CSAREKGGSYNEQFF
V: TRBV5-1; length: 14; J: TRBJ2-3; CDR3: CASSAGGGTDTQYF
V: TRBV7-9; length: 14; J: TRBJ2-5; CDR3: CASSGNRGEETQYF